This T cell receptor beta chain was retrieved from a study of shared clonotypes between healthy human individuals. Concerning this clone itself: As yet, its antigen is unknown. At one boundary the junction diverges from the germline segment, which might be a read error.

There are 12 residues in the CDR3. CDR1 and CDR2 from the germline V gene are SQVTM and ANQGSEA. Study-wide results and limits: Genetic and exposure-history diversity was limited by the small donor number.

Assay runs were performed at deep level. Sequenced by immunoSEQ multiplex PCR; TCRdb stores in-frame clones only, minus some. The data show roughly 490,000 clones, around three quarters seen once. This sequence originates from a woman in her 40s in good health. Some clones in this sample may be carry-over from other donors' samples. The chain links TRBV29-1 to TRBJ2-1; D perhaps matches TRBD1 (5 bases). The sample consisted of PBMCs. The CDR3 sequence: CSVGDSYNEQFF. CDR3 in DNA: TGCAGTGTTGGAGACAGCTACAATGAGCAGTTCTTC.